This entry describes one T cell receptor (beta chain). The antigen is undetermined. Here immunoSEQ multiplex PCR was the method, and the copy in TCRdb shows in-frame clones only, minus some. This sample has some 140,000 clones, with approximately 85% found just once. This entry comes from a study of T cell responses to AZD1222 COVID-19 vaccine. The study, taken as a whole, reports: Sampled repertoires all dated from after the peak T cell response. Clonal diversity was possibly underestimated, and the donors were mostly white British, with more females. Recipients of two AZD1222 doses showed rising Spike-specific TCR breadth and depth. Mapped onto spike, vaccine-associated CD4 TCRs spanned it and were dominant at 160-218 and 743-854.

The germline V gene encodes CDR1 MNHEY and CDR2 SVGAGI. CDR3 length: 14 residues. Trimming removed 0 bases from V and 2 bases from J, with 8 bases in between. The specimen comprised peripheral blood, sampled 28 days after the second dose of the MenACWY control vaccine. The chain employs TRBV6-5 and TRBJ2-7; the D is unclear. The receptor was derived from an adult who received the MenACWY meningococcal vaccine as a control. The DNA for the CDR3 is TGTGCCAGCAGTTACTCATTCGGTACCTACGAGCAGTACTTC. Translated, it gives CASSYSFGTYEQYF.